This T cell receptor (beta chain) was recorded in a study of T cell repertoires in cytomegalovirus infection. Study details: The public TCR beta signatures pointed to both CMV infection and matching HLA type. Broader study findings: The ex vivo response was dominated by HLA-C-restricted CMV-specific TCR beta clonotypes.

Trimming took 7 bases from V and 2 from J; bases not matched to a gene: 7. Germline V gene lookup returns CDR1 MNHNS and CDR2 SASEGT. This CDR3 region has 17 residues. In the case of this clonotype: Its antigen is currently unknown.

TCRdb independently ran MiXCR on the reads; one entry per CDR3 protein. Among about 160,000 distinct CDR3 sequences listed, less than 25% were seen once. This TCR came from a human donor in good health (CMV status not recorded). Some clones in this sample may be carry-over from other donors' samples. This chain joins TRBV6-1 and TRBJ2-2, with 13 bases aligning to TRBD2. Sample: CD8+ T cells from cultured PBMCs, taken from culture after CMV antigen stimulation. CDR3 coding DNA: TGTGCCAGCACCATGACTAGCGGGGGGATCAACACCGGGGAGCTGTTTTTT. Amino acid sequence: CASTMTSGGINTGELFF.